A selection of T cell receptor beta chains follows, all from one sample in a study of PD-L1 blockade in urothelial cancer. TCRdb's table, derived via immunoSEQ multiplex PCR, lists solely in-frame clones and lacks some. Of fewer than 35,000 clones in the sample, approximately 87% were seen once. The source was PBMCs, collected around atezolizumab (anti-PD-L1) treatment. Receptors were obtained from a man between 45 and 60 years old with urothelial cancer. The conserved cysteine and the conserved F or W are not part of the CDR3 here. For some rows the clone size is stated as once, few or many, or as a class when expanded; others skip it.

abundance: NA
j_gene: TRBJ2-7
v_gene: TRBV7-2
CDR3aa: ASSLGGLAGLYEQY

abundance: NA
j_gene: TRBJ1-5
v_gene: TRBV7-8
CDR3aa: ASSLERVQPQH

abundance: NA
j_gene: TRBJ2-5
v_gene: TRBV5-8
CDR3aa: ASREGRRETQY

abundance: NA
j_gene: TRBJ2-5
v_gene: TRBV5-1
CDR3aa: ASSLELARNMVGETQY

abundance: NA
j_gene: TRBJ2-1
v_gene: TRBV21-1
CDR3aa: ANPTSGRTNEQF

abundance: NA
j_gene: TRBJ2-1
v_gene: TRBV7-8
CDR3aa: ASSPLAPIISSYNEQF

abundance: few
j_gene: TRBJ2-5
v_gene: TRBV28
CDR3aa: ASSMMGQGRETQY

abundance: NA
j_gene: TRBJ1-2
v_gene: TRBV30
CDR3aa: AWSLRGRVAYGYT

abundance: NA
j_gene: TRBJ1-1
v_gene: TRBV4-2
CDR3aa: ASTPGTGGTSTRGTEAF

abundance: NA
j_gene: TRBJ1-5
v_gene: TRBV7-9
CDR3aa: ASSGDRGQNQPQH

abundance: NA
j_gene: TRBJ1-1
v_gene: TRBV6-6
CDR3aa: ASSYSGDRGAEAF

abundance: NA
j_gene: TRBJ2-1
v_gene: TRBV25-1
CDR3aa: ASSDQRTGPMGQF

abundance: NA
j_gene: TRBJ2-5
v_gene: TRBV19
CDR3aa: ASSSRDSGWSETQY

abundance: NA
j_gene: TRBJ1-6
v_gene: TRBV6-5
CDR3aa: ASSSPSIGGSSPLH

abundance: NA
j_gene: TRBJ1-5
v_gene: TRBV15
CDR3aa: ATSPYQGAQQPQH

abundance: NA
j_gene: TRBJ1-2
v_gene: TRBV29-1
CDR3aa: SVGEGGYT

abundance: NA
j_gene: TRBJ2-5
v_gene: TRBV15
CDR3aa: ATSGRTSGGQETQY

abundance: NA
j_gene: TRBJ2-7
v_gene: TRBV19
CDR3aa: ASTLTGDSYEQY

abundance: NA
j_gene: TRBJ2-7
v_gene: TRBV11-2
CDR3aa: ASSPVHRYEQY